Below, one T cell receptor beta chain is given with its context. Its antigen is still unknown. This sample was taken from a study of T cell clonotyping in hematopoietic cell transplantation. Sequencing used immunoSEQ multiplex PCR; TCRdb keeps in-frame clones, though not all of them. This table has 9,500 to 15,000 clones, about 91% appearing once. Study-level findings and limits: Cells were unsorted, so CD4 and CD8 contributions were not separated.

Trimming cost V 0 bases and J 6 bases, with 13 bases left between them. This CDR3 has 14 amino acids. Looked up from germline, CDR1 is SGHRS and CDR2 is YFSETQ. This clonotype was obtained from a human donor who either received an allogeneic hematopoietic cell transplant for a myeloid malignancy or was a related donor (not recorded which). Some clones in this sample may be carry-over from other donors' samples. This chain joins TRBV5-1 and TRBJ2-7, with D possibly TRBD2 on 6 matching bases. Sequencing was done on a sample of peripheral blood mononuclear cells. CDR3 residues: CASSLDSGVLEQYF. Written as DNA, the CDR3 is TGCGCCAGCAGCTTGGACTCGGGGGTCCTCGAGCAGTACTTC. The variable domain in full, completed from reference TRBV5-1 and TRBJ2-7, reads KAGVTQTPRYLIKTRGQQVTLSCSPISGHRSVSWYQQTPGQGLQFLFEYFSETQRNKGNFPGRFSGRQFSNSRSEMNVSTLELGDSALYLCASSLDSGVLEQYFGPGTRLTVT.